This T cell receptor beta chain was captured in a study of cytomegalovirus exposure and HLA in healthy donors. This PCR relied on a set of 60 Vbeta primers and 13 Jbeta primers. The data were produced by immunoSEQ multiplex PCR, yet TCRdb's version contains in-frame clones alone and is incomplete. The repertoire consists of approximately 170,000 clones, with 70% to 80% occurring once and the leading ten covering roughly 0.82%. The germline gives CDR1 SGHDN, CDR2 FVKESK. V was pared by 3 bases and J by 6 bases, with 21 bases between. This CDR3 contains 16 residues. Input material: PBMCs. This TCR derives from a female donor in good health and CMV-seronegative. V and J are TRBV14 and TRBJ2-7; perhaps TRBD1 as D (5 bases). CDR3 nucleotide sequence: TGTGCCAGCAGCCATTTCCAGGGAAAGGGTTCCGGCGAGCAGTACTTC. Translation: CASSHFQGKGSGEQYF.